This T cell receptor (beta chain) was sequenced during a study of cytomegalovirus exposure and HLA in healthy donors. CDR1 and CDR2 (germline): SGHNT, YYREEE (reference sequence). This CDR3 comprises 16 residues. V was cut by 4 bases and J by 12 bases, with 23 bases left in between. PCR employed 60 Vbeta and 13 Jbeta primers. TCRdb's copy holds only in-frame clones and misses some; the assay was immunoSEQ multiplex PCR. This table has about 220,000 clones, 82% appearing once. This chain joins TRBV5-4 and TRBJ1-6; possible D gene TRBD1, 5 bases. Material for sequencing was PBMCs. The origin of this receptor is a middle-aged woman in good health and CMV-seropositive. DNA for the CDR3: TGTGCCAGCAGCCACGGGGGGGAGATGACTTCAGGACCCCTCCACTTT. This translates into CASSHGGEMTSGPLHF.